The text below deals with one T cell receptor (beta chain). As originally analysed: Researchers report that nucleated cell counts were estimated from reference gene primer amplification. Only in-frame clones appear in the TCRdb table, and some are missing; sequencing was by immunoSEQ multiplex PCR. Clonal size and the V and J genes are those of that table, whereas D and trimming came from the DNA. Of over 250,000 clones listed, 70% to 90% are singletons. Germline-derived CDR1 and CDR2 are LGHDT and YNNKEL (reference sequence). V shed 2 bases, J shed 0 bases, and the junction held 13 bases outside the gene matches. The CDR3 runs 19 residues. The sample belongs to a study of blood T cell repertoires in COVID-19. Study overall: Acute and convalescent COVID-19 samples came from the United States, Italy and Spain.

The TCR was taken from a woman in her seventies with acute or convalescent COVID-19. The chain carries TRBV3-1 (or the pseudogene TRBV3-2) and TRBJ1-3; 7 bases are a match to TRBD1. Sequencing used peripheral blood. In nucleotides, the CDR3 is TGTGCCAGCAGCCAAAAGGGCACAGGGGCCTTTTCCTCTGGAAACACCATATATTTT. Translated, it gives CASSQKGTGAFSSGNTIYF.